These T cell receptor beta chains were read from a single sample in a study of T-cell reconstitution after alpha-beta-depleted transplantation in children. TCRdb used MiXCR to reprocess the PCR reads, holding one entry per CDR3 protein. In the table there are 480,000 or so distinct CDR3 sequences, 10% to 13% of which are singletons. The starting material was PBMCs, obtained before TCRalphabeta/CD19-depleted stem cell transplant. These receptors originate from a child aged 2-15 years with inherited bone marrow failure, due to receive a stem cell transplant. The CDR3 runs from the conserved cysteine through the conserved F or W. The order of the fields is clone size, J gene, CDR3 length, V gene, D gene, CDR3 DNA, CDR3 protein. D genes are given only for firm matches. A row's size may be missing; if present it is once, few, many or a size class.

clone size: .; J gene: TRBJ2-2; CDR3 length: 16; V gene: TRBV4-3; D gene: TRBD2; CDR3 DNA: TGCGCCAGCAGCCAAGTCGGACTAGCCGTCACCGGGGAGCTGTTTTTT; CDR3 protein: CASSQVGLAVTGELFF
clone size: many; J gene: TRBJ2-1; CDR3 length: 17; V gene: TRBV20-1; D gene: .; CDR3 DNA: TGCAGTGCTAGAGGACCGTATGGAGCTACCTCCTACAATGAGCAGTTCTTC; CDR3 protein: CSARGPYGATSYNEQFF
clone size: .; J gene: TRBJ2-1; CDR3 length: 14; V gene: TRBV5-4; D gene: TRBD2; CDR3 DNA: TGTGCCAGCAGGACTAGCGGGAGCGGCAATGAGCAGTTCTTC; CDR3 protein: CASRTSGSGNEQFF
clone size: many; J gene: TRBJ2-1; CDR3 length: 13; V gene: TRBV20-1; D gene: .; CDR3 DNA: TGCAGTGCTACGGGAGACCCCTACAATGAGCAGTTCTTC; CDR3 protein: CSATGDPYNEQFF
clone size: many; J gene: TRBJ2-2; CDR3 length: 16; V gene: TRBV4-1; D gene: TRBD1; CDR3 DNA: TGCGCCAGCAGCCAAGAAGGGACAGCGAACACCGGGGAGCTGTTTTTT; CDR3 protein: CASSQEGTANTGELFF
clone size: few; J gene: TRBJ2-5; CDR3 length: 15; V gene: TRBV15; D gene: .; CDR3 DNA: TGTGCCACCAGCAGGAGACCGGGACACCAAGAGACCCAGTACTTC; CDR3 protein: CATSRRPGHQETQYF
clone size: few; J gene: TRBJ2-2; CDR3 length: 16; V gene: TRBV7-9; D gene: .; CDR3 DNA: TGTGCCAGCAGCTTATATCGGCACCCGAACACCGGGGAGCTGTTTTTT; CDR3 protein: CASSLYRHPNTGELFF
clone size: many; J gene: TRBJ1-2; CDR3 length: 20; V gene: TRBV9; D gene: .; CDR3 DNA: TGTGCCAGCAGCGTAGATCGGTCGACGGCTGGAGCTTACCTGAACTATGGCTACACCTTC; CDR3 protein: CASSVDRSTAGAYLNYGYTF
clone size: many; J gene: TRBJ1-1; CDR3 length: 12; V gene: TRBV29-1; D gene: .; CDR3 DNA: TGCAGCGTTGTCGACGGGCACACTGAAGCTTTCTTT; CDR3 protein: CSVVDGHTEAFF
clone size: few; J gene: TRBJ2-7; CDR3 length: 14; V gene: TRBV30; D gene: .; CDR3 DNA: TGTGCCTGGGGATTCAGGGAGTGCCCCTACGAGCAGTACTTC; CDR3 protein: CAWGFRECPYEQYF
clone size: many; J gene: TRBJ1-2; CDR3 length: 11; V gene: TRBV6-2/TRBV6-3; D gene: .; CDR3 DNA: TGTGCCAGCAGGGGAATTCTTGGCTACACCTTC; CDR3 protein: CASRGILGYTF
clone size: many; J gene: TRBJ1-1; CDR3 length: 13; V gene: TRBV9; D gene: .; CDR3 DNA: TGTGCCAGCAGCGTCATAGGGAACACTGAAGCTTTCTTT; CDR3 protein: CASSVIGNTEAFF
clone size: many; J gene: TRBJ2-1; CDR3 length: 15; V gene: TRBV28; D gene: TRBD1; CDR3 DNA: TGTGCCAGCAGTTTCGGGGACAGAGTCTACAATGAGCAGTTCTTC; CDR3 protein: CASSFGDRVYNEQFF
clone size: few; J gene: TRBJ2-1; CDR3 length: 13; V gene: TRBV12-3/TRBV12-4; D gene: .; CDR3 DNA: TGTGCCAGCAGCGCTACCAATCGAGATGAGCAGTTCTTC; CDR3 protein: CASSATNRDEQFF
clone size: .; J gene: TRBJ2-1; CDR3 length: 17; V gene: TRBV9; D gene: TRBD2; CDR3 DNA: TGTGCCAGCAGCCCATTCAGCGGGATGAGCTCCTACAATGAGCAGTTCTTC; CDR3 protein: CASSPFSGMSSYNEQFF
clone size: many; J gene: TRBJ2-1; CDR3 length: 15; V gene: TRBV4-2; D gene: .; CDR3 DNA: TGTGCCAGCAGCCAAGTTCTGTCCTCCTACAATGAGCAGTTCTTC; CDR3 protein: CASSQVLSSYNEQFF
clone size: few; J gene: TRBJ1-5; CDR3 length: 15; V gene: TRBV7-8; D gene: TRBD1; CDR3 DNA: TGTGCCAGCAGCAAGGACAGGACTAGCAATCAGCCCCAGCATTTT; CDR3 protein: CASSKDRTSNQPQHF
clone size: many; J gene: TRBJ2-3; CDR3 length: 16; V gene: TRBV5-1; D gene: TRBD2; CDR3 DNA: TGCGCCAGCAGCCCGGGGCTAGCGGTATACACAGATACGCAGTATTTT; CDR3 protein: CASSPGLAVYTDTQYF
clone size: .; J gene: TRBJ2-3; CDR3 length: 16; V gene: TRBV4-3; D gene: .; CDR3 DNA: TGCGCCAGCAGCCAAGTTGTCCACACTAGCACAGATACGCAGTATTTT; CDR3 protein: CASSQVVHTSTDTQYF
clone size: many; J gene: TRBJ2-7; CDR3 length: 13; V gene: TRBV4-1; D gene: .; CDR3 DNA: TGCGCCAGCAGCCAAGATTTAAGGGTACAGCAGTACTTC; CDR3 protein: CASSQDLRVQQYF